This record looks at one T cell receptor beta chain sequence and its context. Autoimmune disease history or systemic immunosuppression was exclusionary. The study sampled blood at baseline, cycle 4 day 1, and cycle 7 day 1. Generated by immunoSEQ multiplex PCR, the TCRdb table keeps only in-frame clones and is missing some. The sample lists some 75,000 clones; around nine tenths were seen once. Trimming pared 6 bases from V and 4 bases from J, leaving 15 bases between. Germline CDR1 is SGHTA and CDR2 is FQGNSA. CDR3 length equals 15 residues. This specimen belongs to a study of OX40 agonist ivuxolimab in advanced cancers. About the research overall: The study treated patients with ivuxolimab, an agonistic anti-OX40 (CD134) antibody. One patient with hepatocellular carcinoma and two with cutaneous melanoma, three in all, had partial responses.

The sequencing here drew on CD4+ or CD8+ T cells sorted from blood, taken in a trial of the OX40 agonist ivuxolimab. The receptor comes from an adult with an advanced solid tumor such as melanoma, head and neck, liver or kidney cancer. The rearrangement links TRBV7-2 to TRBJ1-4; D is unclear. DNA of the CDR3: TGTGCCAGCAGTCTTTACCGGGAGGTTAATGAAAAACTGTTTTTT. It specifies CASSLYREVNEKLFF.